The next 14 T cell receptor beta chains were all read from a single sample in a study of regulatory T cells in long-lasting Graves disease. Sequencing libraries for TCR beta were prepared with iRepertoire HTBI primers and Arm-PCR of CDR3 regions. MiXCR, applied by TCRdb to the multiplex PCR reads, yields one record per CDR3 protein. The data show about 470,000 distinct CDR3 sequences, less than 25% seen once. Time point given: persistent/refractory GD, antithyroid drugs over 5 years with positive TRAb. There was RNA extracted from PBMCs, and the TCR library was made from it. The sequenced sample was peripheral blood mononuclear cells (PBMCs), obtained when the disease was refractory, from a patient treated with antithyroid drugs. These receptors all stem from a female donor with Graves disease.

The chain employs TRBV20-1 and TRBJ1-1; D unresolved. V lost 5 bases and J 1 base, leaving 11 bases between the germline ends. The length of the CDR3 is 13 residues. CDR1 DFQATT and CDR2 SNEGSKA come from the germline V gene (reference sequence). Here the CDR3 DNA reads TGCAGTGCTCATACCGGAGGGAACACTGAAGCTTTCTTT. Protein: CSAHTGGNTEAFF.

The rearrangement joins TRBV20-1 to TRBJ2-3; TRBD2 matches at 13 bases. This CDR3 is built from 13 residues. The germline gives CDR1 DFQATT, CDR2 SNEGSKA (reference sequence). The CDR3 DNA reads TGCAGCGGACTAGCGGGAGTCACAGATACGCAGTATTTT. Encoded protein: CSGLAGVTDTQYF.

This sequence joins TRBV29-1 and TRBJ1-4; D gene ambiguous. V was pared by 6 bases and J by 10 bases, with 21 bases between. The CDR3 loop spans 14 amino acids. Germline V lookup: CDR1 SQVTM, CDR2 ANQGSEA. In nucleotides, the CDR3 is TGCAGCGTCCGTGAGACCAGAGCCCACGGAAAACTGTTTTTT. Its protein is CSVRETRAHGKLFF.

The sample holds a few counts of this clonotype. The J gene is TRBJ1-5, the V gene TRBV19, with D possibly TRBD1 on 5 matching bases. The CDR3 runs to 15 residues. Per germline, CDR1 LNHDA and CDR2 SQIVND (reference sequence). The V end was cut by 0 bases, the J end by 4 bases, with 10 bases between. Written as DNA, the CDR3 is TGTGCCAGTAGTATAGATTTGACAGCTAATCAGCCCCAGCATTTT. It is translated as CASSIDLTANQPQHF.

The CDR3 nucleotides are TGTGCCAGCAGCGTCACAGGGGAAAACTCTGGAAACACCATATATTTT. Encoded protein: CASSVTGENSGNTIYF. The chain joins TRBV9 to TRBJ1-3; 7 bases match TRBD1. There are 16 residues in the CDR3. Trimming at V came to 2 bases and at J to 0 bases, leaving 5 bases not matched to a gene. From germline, CDR1 is SGDLS and CDR2 YYNGEE.

The rearrangement links TRBV29-1 to TRBJ1-1; D is ambiguous. Trimming shortened V by 4 bases and J by 1 base, and 7 bases separated the two germline ends. The CDR3 is 12 residues long. Germline V gives CDR1 SQVTM, CDR2 ANQGSEA. The DNA for the CDR3 is TGCAGCGTTGTATCTGCGAACACTGAAGCTTTCTTT. The encoded protein is CSVVSANTEAFF.

A few counts support this clonotype. This chain links TRBV5-5 with TRBJ1-6, with a weak D call TRBD1 (5 bases). The CDR3 contains 14 residues. V lost 4 bases, J lost 9 bases, and 14 bases lay in between. Germline CDR1 reads SGHKS; CDR2 reads YYEKEE (reference sequence). The CDR3 bases are TGTGCCAGCAGCCCGGGGGAATCGCCTTCACCCCTCCACTTT. Amino acids: CASSPGESPSPLHF.

The V and J genes are TRBV6-1 and TRBJ2-7; D remains unclear. This CDR3 is built from 12 residues. Germline loops: CDR1 MNHNS, CDR2 SASEGT. The V end lost 4 bases, the J end lost 2 bases, and 6 bases lay between the germline ends. CDR3 nucleotides: TGTGCCAGCAGTGGCCACCCCTACGAGCAGTACTTC. It codes for CASSGHPYEQYF.

The rearrangement joins TRBV20-1 to TRBJ1-2, with TRBD1 as a possible D gene (6 bases). The CDR3 sequence is 12 residues long. V lost 6 bases, J lost 4 bases, and 12 bases lay in between. The germline V gene has CDR1 DFQATT and CDR2 SNEGSKA (reference sequence). As DNA, the CDR3 is TGCAGTGCAATCAGGGGAATCTATGGCTACACCTTC. Its translation is CSAIRGIYGYTF.

The chain joins TRBV7-8 to TRBJ2-1, with TRBD2 as a possible D gene (6 bases). This CDR3 is 20 amino acids long. Looked up from germline, CDR1 is SGHVS and CDR2 is FQNEAQ. V was pared by 3 bases and J by 4 bases, with 28 bases between. The CDR3 nucleotides are TGTGCCAGCAGCTTTCTTGCCGGGAGTTCTCCGATTCCCGAGTACAATGAGCAGTTCTTC. It specifies CASSFLAGSSPIPEYNEQFF.

Only a few counts were recorded for this clonotype. The chain recombines TRBV6-5 with TRBJ1-5; tentative D call: TRBD1 (5 bases). V was shortened by 2 bases and J by 7 bases, with 15 bases between the two germline ends. The V gene's germline CDR1 is MNHEY and CDR2 SVGAGI. This CDR3 has 15 amino acids. The CDR3 loop reads CASSYGGPGGQPQHF. Here the CDR3 DNA reads TGTGCCAGCAGTTACGGGGGTCCGGGCGGGCAGCCCCAGCATTTT.

By sample share, this clonotype is medium-sized (0.01 to 0.1%). The chain employs TRBV29-1 and TRBJ1-2, with 8 bases that match TRBD1. V was pared by 0 bases and J by 2 bases, with 11 bases of the junction left unmatched. The CDR3 length is 17 residues. Germline CDR1 reads SQVTM; CDR2 reads ANQGSEA. The CDR3 DNA reads TGCAGCGTTGAAGATCCCCTGGGGACAGGAGTAAACTATGGCTACACCTTC. Protein product: CSVEDPLGTGVNYGYTF.

This clonotype has just a few counts. The chain employs TRBV28 and TRBJ2-3, with 8 bases matching TRBD2. Germline CDR1 and CDR2: MDHEN and SYDVKM. This CDR3 spans 14 amino acids. V lost 6 bases to trimming and J lost 0 bases; unmatched junction nucleotides: 2. CDR3 in DNA: TGTGCCAGCAGAAGCGGGGGTAGCACAGATACGCAGTATTTT. Translation gives CASRSGGSTDTQYF. The whole variable domain, filled in from reference TRBV28 and TRBJ2-3, reads DVKVTQSSRYLVKRTGEKVFLECVQDMDHENMFWYRQDPGLGLRLIYFSYDVKMKEKGDIPEGYSVSREKKERFSLILESASTNQTSMYLCASRSGGSTDTQYFGPGTRLTVL.

This clonotype showed up just once. A read error is the likely source, as a far larger clone sits one nucleotide away. V gene TRBV6-2 or TRBV6-3 combines with J gene TRBJ1-2, with D uncertain. The CDR3 contains 14 residues. Trimming cost V 0 bases and J 4 bases, with 9 bases left between them. Germline CDR1 and CDR2: MNHEY and SVGEGT. Here the CDR3 reads CASSYSTLSYGYTF. The CDR3 DNA reads as TGTGCCAGCAGTTACTCTACTCTTTCCTATGGCTACACCTTC.